The source of this TCR beta chain is a study of control samples from healthy donors and cancer patients. CDR3 length equals 18 residues. From germline, CDR1 is SGHNT and CDR2 YYREEE (reference sequence). With V trimmed by 1 base and J by 3 bases, 9 bases remained unmatched. The repertoire was sequenced with immunoSEQ multiplex PCR; TCRdb's copy has only in-frame clones and lacks some. The sample has fewer than 20,000 clones; 70% to 90% are singletons. The chain has TRBV5-4 and TRBJ2-2, with TRBD2 matching 10 bases. The sequenced sample consisted of PBMCs. The clonotype comes from a man in his 60s with head and neck cancer. CDR3 nucleotide sequence: TGTGCCAGCAGCTTGAAGCGGGGGGGCCTCCGAGACACCGGGGAGCTGTTTTTT. This encodes CASSLKRGGLRDTGELFF.